Shown below are 10 T cell receptor beta chains from a single sample sequenced in a study of PD-L1 blockade in urothelial cancer. The data were produced by immunoSEQ multiplex PCR, yet TCRdb's version contains in-frame clones alone and is incomplete. The table includes about 84,000 clones, around 76% detected once. Sequenced material: PBMCs, taken around atezolizumab (anti-PD-L1) treatment. The receptors shown here come from a man between 65 and 79 years old with urothelial cancer.

V usage is TRBV21-1 and J usage is TRBJ2-4; the listed D gene, TRBD1, was not tested against the DNA. TRBV21-1 is flagged as a pseudogene. CDR3 length: 16 amino acids. CDR3 sequence reads: CASSKENRLAKNIQYF. In DNA, the CDR3 is TGTGCCAGCAGCAAAGAGAACAGGCTAGCCAAAAACATTCAGTACTTC.

This clone has more than one count but fewer than ten. This chain joins TRBV14 and TRBJ2-7, with 10 bases matching TRBD2. V was pared by 4 bases and J by 0 bases, with 3 bases of the junction left unmatched. CDR1 SGHDN and CDR2 FVKESK come from the germline V gene. The CDR3 spans 15 residues. CDR3: CASSPLAGGSYEQYF. In DNA form, the CDR3 reads TGTGCCAGCAGCCCATTAGCGGGAGGCTCCTACGAGCAGTACTTC.

The chain carries TRBV6-6 and TRBJ2-7; possible D gene TRBD1, 7 bases. The germline V gene encodes CDR1 MNHNY and CDR2 SVGAGI (reference sequence). The ends were cut back, 0 bases at V and 7 bases at J, with 13 bases in the middle. CDR3 length: 14 residues. CDR3 in amino acids: CASSYSMAGGEQYF. The CDR3 coding sequence is TGTGCCAGCAGTTACTCGATGGCAGGGGGGGAGCAGTACTTC.

This clone was observed once. This sequence joins TRBV7-2 and TRBJ2-7, with D uncertain. Germline values: CDR1 SGHTA, CDR2 FQGNSA. CDR3 length: 13 residues. Trimming took off 6 bases at V and 3 bases at J, with 12 bases between the two ends. CDR3 region: CASRSPTSYEQYF. The CDR3 bases are TGTGCCAGCAGGAGCCCGACAAGCTACGAGCAGTACTTC.

V usage is TRBV6-1 and J usage is TRBJ2-3; 10 nucleotides line up with TRBD2. This CDR3 contains 16 residues. V shed 3 bases and J 6 bases; nucleotides not matched to a gene: 9. Germline V gives CDR1 MNHNS, CDR2 SASEGT. As DNA, the CDR3 is TGTGCCAGCAGTGATCATCCCAGCGGGGGGGCCGATACGCAGTATTTT. It translates to CASSDHPSGGADTQYF.

The chain links TRBV9 to TRBJ2-5; 7 bases agree with TRBD2. Looked up from germline, CDR1 is SGDLS and CDR2 is YYNGEE. Germline trimming cut 0 bases from V and 0 bases from J; bases unmatched to any gene: 5. The CDR3 is made up of 16 amino acids. The CDR3 sequence: CASSVGIGGNQETQYF. In nucleotides, the CDR3 is TGTGCCAGCAGCGTAGGGATCGGGGGGAACCAAGAGACCCAGTACTTC.

This clone appeared a single time. The J gene is TRBJ1-1, the V gene TRBV11-2; D possibly corresponds to TRBD1 (5 bases). CDR1 and CDR2 from the germline V gene are SGHAT and FQNNGV. The CDR3 has 14 amino acids. Trimming shortened V by 5 bases and J by 5 bases, and 15 bases separated the two germline ends. CDR3 sequence (DNA): TGTGCCAGCAGCCCTCCAGGGATTAAGACTGAAGCTTTCTTT. Translating it yields CASSPPGIKTEAFF.

The chain is built from TRBV9 and TRBJ1-2; D might be TRBD1 (5 bases). V lost 0 bases and J 7 bases, leaving 13 bases between the germline ends. CDR1 and CDR2 from the germline V gene are SGDLS and YYNGEE. The CDR3 sequence is 14 residues long. The CDR3 region has the DNA TGTGCCAGCAGCGTAGACCAGGGTGGGTTTGGCTACACCTTC. It encodes CASSVDQGGFGYTF. Drawing the rest from reference TRBV9 and TRBJ1-2, the complete variable domain is DSGVTQTPKHLITATGQRVTLRCSPRSGDLSVYWYQQSLDQGLQFLIQYYNGEERAKGNILERFSAQQFPDLHSELNLSSLELGDSALYFCASSVDQGGFGYTFGSGTRLTVV.

This rearrangement joins TRBV10-3 to TRBJ2-7; D uncertain. V was shortened by 4 bases and J by 0 bases, with 7 bases between the two germline ends. Germline assignment: CDR1 ENHRY and CDR2 SYGVKD. The CDR3 length is 13 residues. The CDR3 coding sequence is TGTGCCATCAGTGGACTGAGCTCCTACGAGCAGTACTTC. This encodes CAISGLSSYEQYF.

This sequence joins TRBV7-2 and TRBJ2-7, with 7 bases identical to TRBD2. Germline V gene sequence: CDR1 SGHTA, CDR2 FQGNSA. V dropped 3 bases and J dropped 5; count of bases not matched to a gene: 10. This CDR3 has 15 amino acids. DNA of the CDR3: TGTGCCAGCAGCTTTCAGCGGGGAGTTGGGAACGAGCAGTACTTC. Protein sequence: CASSFQRGVGNEQYF.